This T cell receptor (beta chain) appears in the sequencing data of a study of T cell repertoires and HLA-DP antigens. Study-level information: Donors were two male and one female, aged 18-to-29 to 60-to-69. Study-wide results and caveats: The CD4+ repertoire was not split into naive and memory.

Clones were sequenced by immunoSEQ multiplex PCR, and TCRdb holds only the in-frame ones, with some missing. The data show around 100,000 clones, around 92% seen once. With regard to this clone: The antigen is unknown.

Purity of the untouched CD4+ T cells was approximately 98%. Per germline, CDR1 SNHLY and CDR2 FYNNEI. The V end was cut by 7 bases, the J end by 3 bases, with 13 bases between. The CDR3 runs to 14 residues. V is TRBV2 and J is TRBJ1-5, with D perhaps matching TRBD1 (5 bases). The receptor's source is a woman between 18 and 29 years old in good health and CMV-seronegative. Sequenced sample: CD4+ T cells from PBMCs. The CDR3 DNA follows: TGTGCCAGCATGCGGGGGTTACTCAATCAGCCCCAGCATTTT. This sequence encodes CASMRGLLNQPQHF.